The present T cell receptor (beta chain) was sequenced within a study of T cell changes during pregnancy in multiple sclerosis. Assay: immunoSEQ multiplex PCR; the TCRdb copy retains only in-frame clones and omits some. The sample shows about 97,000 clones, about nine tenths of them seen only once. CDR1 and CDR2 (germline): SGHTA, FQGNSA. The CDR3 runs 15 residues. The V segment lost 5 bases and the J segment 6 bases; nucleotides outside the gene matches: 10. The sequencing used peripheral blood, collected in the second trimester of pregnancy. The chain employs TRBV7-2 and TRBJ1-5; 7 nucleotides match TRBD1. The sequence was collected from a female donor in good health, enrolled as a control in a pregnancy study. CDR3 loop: CASSVTGAFGQPQHF. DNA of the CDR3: TGTGCCAGCAGCGTCACAGGGGCGTTCGGTCAGCCCCAGCATTTT.